This TCR beta chain emerged from a study of molecular identifiers for immune sequencing clone quantification. Notes on the study in general: Detectable among some 1 million naive cells, according to reports, was Jurkat TCR RNA spiked in from one cell.

Trimming removed 3 bases from V and 5 bases from J; junction bases left unmatched: 7. This CDR3 is built from 15 residues. Germline assignment: CDR1 SEHNR and CDR2 FQNEAQ (reference sequence). This clonotype was counted many times. The antigen is unknown. TCRdb re-analysed the PCR reads in MiXCR, keeping a single row per CDR3 protein. Of 400,000 to 600,000 distinct CDR3 sequences in the sample, roughly 24% are singletons; the top ten hold over 0.6%. The chain couples TRBV7-9 to TRBJ1-1, with TRBD1 matching 9 bases. Material for sequencing was naive CD8+ T cells from blood, with Jurkat cell RNA spiked in. Subset meaning: FACS-sorted CD8+CD4-CCR7+CD45RA+ naive T cells. This TCR was recovered from a human donor in good health. Some libraries in this study had Jurkat cell RNA spiked in. CDR3 bases: TGTGCCAGCAGCTTCCCAACAGGGGGCGGAACTGAAGCTTTCTTT. Its translation is CASSFPTGGGTEAFF.